The 9 T cell receptor beta chains below were found in one sample sequenced in a study of spatial heterogeneity in lung cancer. General observations from the study: Higher tumor mutation counts went along with higher counts of expanded intratumoral alpha and beta TCRs.

These receptors' targets are unknown. TCRdb re-called the 5' RACE reads through MiXCR, storing one row per CDR3 protein. The sample gives approximately 6,000 distinct CDR3 sequences, around 15% of which show up once; 15% is in the top ten. As for time point: sample taken at primary tumor resection. This specimen consisted of lung tumor tissue, obtained at surgery. These receptors all come from a female donor with early-stage non-small cell lung cancer.

This clonotype was seen ten or more times. Here the CDR3 reads CASSLRPGQGKNSPLHF. CDR3 nucleotide sequence: TGCGCCAGCAGCTTGCGACCCGGACAGGGGAAAAATTCACCCCTCCACTTT. V usage is TRBV5-1 and J usage is TRBJ1-6; 9 nucleotides align to TRBD1. Germline values: CDR1 SGHRS, CDR2 YFSETQ. Unmatched junction bases numbered 9, after V lost 1 base and J lost 7 bases. The CDR3 has 17 amino acids.

In this sample, this clonotype is medium-sized. This chain connects TRBV6-2 or TRBV6-3 to TRBJ2-5, with 7 positions matching TRBD1. The V segment lost 6 bases and the J segment 6 bases; nucleotides outside the gene matches: 4. CDR3 length: 12 amino acids. From germline, CDR1 is MNHEY and CDR2 SVGEGT. CDR3 protein: CASRLGQKTQYF. In DNA form, the CDR3 reads TGTGCCAGCAGACTGGGACAGAAGACCCAGTACTTC.

This clonotype is classed as medium-sized. This rearrangement joins TRBV14 to TRBJ2-1; D is unresolved. Trimming shortened V by 4 bases and J by 15 bases, and 16 bases separated the two germline ends. CDR1 and CDR2 (germline): SGHDN, FVKESK. The CDR3 contains 12 residues. The DNA for the CDR3 is TGTGCCAGCAGCCCAGACATGAGGAGTCGGTTCTTC. Amino acids: CASSPDMRSRFF.

This clonotype occurred many times. This chain uses TRBV20-1 with TRBJ1-2; TRBD1 might be the D (5 bases). CDR1 and CDR2 from the germline V gene are DFQATT and SNEGSKA (reference sequence). V lost 0 bases, J lost 5 bases, and 13 bases lay in between. The CDR3 contains 14 residues. The CDR3 nucleotides are TGCAGTGCTAGAGAGACCGGGACGGATTATGGCTACACCTTC. Its protein product is CSARETGTDYGYTF.

By share of the sample, this clonotype is medium-sized. This chain uses TRBV12-3 or TRBV12-4 with TRBJ2-5, with no clear D. CDR3 size: 15 residues. V shed 1 base and J shed 0 bases, with 9 bases lying between them. The CDR3 is CASSLGGRNQETQYF. DNA for the CDR3: TGTGCCAGCAGTTTAGGCGGCCGGAACCAAGAGACCCAGTACTTC.

This clonotype was counted between two and nine times. The genes are TRBV19 and TRBJ1-6, with 7 bases lining up with TRBD1. This CDR3 comprises 15 residues. V lost 6 bases to trimming and J lost 0 bases; unmatched junction nucleotides: 2. Germline values: CDR1 LNHDA, CDR2 SQIVND (reference sequence). CDR3 nucleotides: TGTGCCAGTAGGGACAGGAGCTCCTATAATTCACCCCTCCACTTT. Its protein is CASRDRSSYNSPLHF.

In its sample, this clonotype ranks as large (0.1 to 1%). V is TRBV20-1 and J is TRBJ2-5; TRBD1 aligns across 9 bases. Germline V gene lookup returns CDR1 DFQATT and CDR2 SNEGSKA (reference sequence). The CDR3 covers 16 residues. J was trimmed by 4 bases and V by 3 bases; bases with no gene match: 12. CDR3 nucleotide sequence: TGCAGTGCTAGCCGGGGACAGGGCCGTTTTCTAGAGACCCAGTACTTC. As protein: CSASRGQGRFLETQYF.

This chain connects TRBV28 to TRBJ2-7; 7 positions match TRBD1. V was pared by 4 bases and J by 3 bases, with 6 bases of the junction left unmatched. This CDR3 spans 14 amino acids. The germline V gene has CDR1 MDHEN and CDR2 SYDVKM. The CDR3 coding sequence is TGTGCCAGCAGTTCCGGACAGGTGGACTACGAGCAGTACTTC. Translation gives CASSSGQVDYEQYF.

By share, this clonotype ranks as medium-sized. The chain links TRBV27 to TRBJ1-1; the D is unclear. This CDR3 has 13 residues. In germline, CDR1 is MNHEY, CDR2 SMNVEV (reference sequence). The V end lost 3 bases, the J end lost 3 bases, and 8 bases lay between the germline ends. CDR3 protein: CASSLLIDTEAFF. The CDR3 DNA follows: TGTGCCAGCAGTTTGTTGATCGACACTGAAGCTTTCTTT.